This passage covers 2 T cell receptor beta chains from one sample sequenced in a study of blood T cell repertoires in COVID-19 (dated by TCRdb to about 2020). Library preparation employed the immunoSEQ multiplex PCR assay. This is the immuneACCESS table as TCRdb keeps it, with only in-frame sequences that have V and J called. A part of the clones is gone; compared with another copy, unresolved V genes explain less than half, and the rest is unexplained. The sample profile shows around 300,000 clones; about 87% of them were found once. The ten biggest clones cover 1.5% to 2% of the sample. The specimen sequenced was peripheral blood. The source of these receptors is a woman in her twenties or thirties with COVID-19, enrolled during active disease.

The CDR3 sequence: CASSLMDRGGTEAFF. CDR3 nucleotide sequence: TGTGCCAGCAGCCTAATGGACAGGGGTGGAACTGAAGCTTTCTTT. The chain couples TRBV2 to TRBJ1-1; 9 bases are a match to TRBD1. CDR1 is SNHLY and CDR2 is FYNNEI in the germline V gene. The CDR3 has 15 amino acids. The trim removed 6 bases at V and 5 bases at J, leaving 10 bases unmatched.

This sequence joins TRBV5-5 and TRBJ2-1; D ambiguous. This CDR3 has 15 residues. CDR1 and CDR2 (germline): SGHKS, YYEKEE (reference sequence). Deletions cut 5 bases from V and 0 bases from J, with 12 bases between. CDR3 loop: CASSQTISSYNEQFF. For the CDR3, the DNA is TGTGCCAGCAGTCAAACTATAAGCTCCTACAATGAGCAGTTCTTC.